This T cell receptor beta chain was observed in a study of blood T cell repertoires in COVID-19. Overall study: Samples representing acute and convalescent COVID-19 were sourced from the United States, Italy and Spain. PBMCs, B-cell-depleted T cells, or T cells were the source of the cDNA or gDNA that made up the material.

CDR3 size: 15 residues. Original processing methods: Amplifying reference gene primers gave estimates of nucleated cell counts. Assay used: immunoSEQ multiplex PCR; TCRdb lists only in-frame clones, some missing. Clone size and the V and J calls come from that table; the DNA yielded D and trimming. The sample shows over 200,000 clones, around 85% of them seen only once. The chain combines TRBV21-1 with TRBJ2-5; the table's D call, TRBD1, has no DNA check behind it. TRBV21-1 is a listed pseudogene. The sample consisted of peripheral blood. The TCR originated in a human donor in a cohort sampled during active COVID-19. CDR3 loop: CASSLSPGLQETQYF. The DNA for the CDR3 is TGTGCCAGCAGCCTTAGCCCAGGGTTGCAAGAGACCCAGTACTTC.